This entry lists 25 T cell receptor beta chains sequenced from one sample in a study of T cells in localized non-small cell lung cancer. This table comes from immunoSEQ multiplex PCR, and its TCRdb copy is limited to in-frame clones, with some not included. The table includes about 15,000 clones, 80% to 85% detected once. The sample in question was peripheral blood, obtained before any cancer treatment. These receptors came from a female donor at least 60 years old with stage I squamous cell lung carcinoma.

The chain joins TRBV6-1 to TRBJ1-2; the match to TRBD1 covers 10 bases. From germline, CDR1 is MNHNS and CDR2 SASEGT. The CDR3 has 15 residues. V lost 6 bases and J lost 4; bases outside the gene matches: 8. CDR3 amino acids: CASSRLTGGTYGYTF. CDR3 DNA: TGTGCCAGCAGCCGACTGACAGGGGGCACCTATGGCTACACCTTC.

The chain combines TRBV2 with TRBJ2-3; D not resolved. This CDR3 is built from 14 residues. Trimming took off 2 bases at V and 5 bases at J, with 11 bases between the two ends. The germline V gene encodes CDR1 SNHLY and CDR2 FYNNEI. The CDR3 DNA follows: TGTGCCAGCAGTGAATACCAAAGGCTAGATACGCAGTATTTT. As protein: CASSEYQRLDTQYF.

The gene calls are TRBV7-9 and TRBJ2-1; TRBD2 agrees at 7 bases. The length of the CDR3 is 14 residues. J was trimmed by 4 bases and V by 5 bases; bases with no gene match: 5. Germline-derived CDR1 and CDR2 are SEHNR and FQNEAQ (reference sequence). The chain's CDR3 is CASSPWTSYNEQFF. DNA of the CDR3: TGTGCCAGCAGCCCTTGGACTAGTTACAATGAGCAGTTCTTC.

The chain is built from TRBV5-8 and TRBJ1-5, with 9 bases that match TRBD1. This CDR3 is 14 amino acids long. V lost 2 bases, J lost 6 bases, and 3 bases stayed unmatched. Germline-derived CDR1 and CDR2 are SGHTS and YDEGEE. The CDR3 protein is CASSLGQGSQPQHF. CDR3 DNA sequence: TGTGCCAGCAGCTTAGGACAGGGGAGTCAGCCCCAGCATTTT. The variable domain in full, completed from reference TRBV5-8 and TRBJ1-5, reads EAGVTQSPTHLIKTRGQQATLRCSPISGHTSVYWYQQALGLGLQFLLWYDEGEERNRGNFPPRFSGRQFPNYSSELNVNALELEDSALYLCASSLGQGSQPQHFGDGTRLSIL.

This clone showed up just a few times. This chain connects TRBV6-5 to TRBJ2-1; TRBD2 matches 7 bases. Germline assignment: CDR1 MNHEY and CDR2 SVGAGI. The CDR3 is made up of 14 amino acids. After removal of 7 bases from V and 0 bases from J, the junction contained 3 bases not matched to a gene. CDR3 region: CASKGGLSYNEQFF. The CDR3 nucleotides read TGTGCCAGCAAGGGAGGGCTCTCCTACAATGAGCAGTTCTTC.

The rearrangement uses TRBV5-3 and TRBJ2-7; the D call may be TRBD1 or TRBD2 (5 bases each). TRBV5-3 falls under the ORF class, with uncertain function. This CDR3 is 13 amino acids long. Deletions cut 8 bases from V and 4 bases from J, with 16 bases between. The CDR3 DNA reads TGTGCCAGCAGCCCTCGGGGACCTTACGAGCAGTACTTC. It specifies CASSPRGPYEQYF.

The genes are TRBV11-3 and TRBJ1-2; D may be TRBD1 (5 bases). CDR1 is SGHNT, CDR2 YENEEA, per germline. CDR3 length equals 13 residues. Between the trimmed V and J ends, which lost 2 bases and 5 bases, there was a span of 9 bases. This chain's CDR3 is CASSLQGLYGYTF. The CDR3 DNA reads as TGTGCCAGCAGCTTACAGGGTTTATATGGCTACACCTTC.

This clone was recorded a few times. This rearrangement joins TRBV4-3 to TRBJ1-2; TRBD1 matches 7 bases. The CDR3 contains 15 residues. V trimming: 0 bases; J trimming: 5 bases; junction bases outside the gene matches: 6. Germline assignment: CDR1 LGHNA and CDR2 YSLEER. CDR3 nucleotides: TGCGCCAGCAGCCAAGATGCAGGGGGGGAATATGGCTACACCTTC. Protein: CASSQDAGGEYGYTF.

V is TRBV7-9 and J is TRBJ1-1; 8 nucleotides line up with TRBD1. Germline CDR1 and CDR2: SEHNR and FQNEAQ (reference sequence). With 5 bases clipped from V and 1 base from J, the junction kept 3 bases outside the gene matches. The CDR3 is 14 amino acids. CDR3: CASSLGQANTEAFF. Here the CDR3 DNA reads TGTGCCAGCAGCCTGGGACAGGCGAACACTGAAGCTTTCTTT.

V usage is TRBV5-6 and J usage is TRBJ2-7, with D unresolved. In germline, CDR1 is SGHDT, CDR2 YYEEEE. The CDR3 has 14 amino acids. V lost 0 bases, J lost 6 bases, and 13 bases lay in between. CDR3 residues: CASSLEWTASEQYF. The CDR3 DNA reads as TGTGCCAGCAGCTTGGAATGGACCGCCAGCGAGCAGTACTTC. Full variable domain (outside the CDR3, taken from reference TRBV5-6 and TRBJ2-7): DAGVTQSPTHLIKTRGQQVTLRCSPKSGHDTVSWYQQALGQGPQFIFQYYEEEERQRGNFPDRFSGHQFPNYSSELNVNALLLGDSALYLCASSLEWTASEQYFGPGTRLTVT.

This CDR3 reads CASSTDRDSPLHF. The CDR3 DNA follows: TGTGCCAGCAGCACTGACAGGGATTCACCCCTCCACTTT. V and J are TRBV2 and TRBJ1-6; 7 bases fit TRBD1. With V trimmed by 6 bases and J by 8 bases, 4 bases remained unmatched. The CDR3 has 13 amino acids. Germline V CDR1 and CDR2: SNHLY, FYNNEI.

In nucleotides, the CDR3 is TGTGCCAGTAGTATTGGGGGGGCGCGCTATGGCTACACCTTC. It is translated as CASSIGGARYGYTF. The rearrangement uses TRBV19 and TRBJ1-2, with a weak D call TRBD1 (6 bases). Per germline, CDR1 LNHDA and CDR2 SQIVND (reference sequence). This CDR3 has 14 residues. The V and J ends lost 3 bases and 4 bases respectively, with 12 bases between them. Complete variable domain (other parts from reference TRBV19 and TRBJ1-2): DGGITQSPKYLFRKEGQNVTLSCEQNLNHDAMYWYRQDPGQGLRLIYYSQIVNDFQKGDIAEGYSVSREKKESFPLTVTSAQKNPTAFYLCASSIGGARYGYTFGSGTRLTVV.

The V call is TRBV2, the J call TRBJ2-5, with 7 bases that match TRBD1. J was trimmed by 7 bases and V by 6 bases; bases with no gene match: 8. The CDR3 runs to 13 residues. The germline gives CDR1 SNHLY, CDR2 FYNNEI. CDR3 amino acids: CASSATGKGTQYF. For the CDR3, the DNA is TGTGCCAGCAGCGCGACAGGGAAAGGGACCCAGTACTTC.

V and J are TRBV6-5 and TRBJ1-1; TRBD1 might be the D (5 bases). Trimming removed 1 base at V and 4 bases at J, with 10 bases between. The germline gives CDR1 MNHEY, CDR2 SVGAGI. CDR3 size: 14 residues. The CDR3 bases are TGTGCCAGCAGTTACTTTGACGGGGGCACTGAAGCTTTCTTT. Protein: CASSYFDGGTEAFF.

This clone was picked up a small number of times. The rearrangement links TRBV5-1 to TRBJ2-7, with no clear D. CDR1 is SGHRS, CDR2 YFSETQ, per germline. V lost 0 bases to trimming and J lost 0 bases, with 7 bases between them. The CDR3 contains 14 residues. The CDR3, as DNA: TGCGCCAGCAGCTTGGACCCCAGCTCCTACGAGCAGTACTTC. This encodes CASSLDPSSYEQYF.

The V gene is TRBV27, the J gene TRBJ1-1; 7 bases fit TRBD1. The germline CDR1 and CDR2 sequences are MNHEY and SMNVEV (reference sequence). The J segment lost 4 bases and the V segment lost 5 bases, leaving 10 bases of the junction unmatched. This CDR3 comprises 15 residues. The CDR3 loop reads CASSPRTGPTTEAFF. The CDR3 DNA is TGTGCCAGCAGTCCCCGGACAGGCCCAACCACTGAAGCTTTCTTT.

The rearrangement uses TRBV5-1 and TRBJ1-4, with unresolved D. Germline CDR1 and CDR2: SGHRS and YFSETQ. The CDR3 spans 15 residues. Trimming cost V 8 bases and J 0 bases, with 14 bases left between them. CDR3 sequence (DNA): TGCGCCAGTCGAGAGGGTGTCGCAACTAATGAAAAACTGTTTTTT. Encoded protein: CASREGVATNEKLFF.

This sequence joins TRBV6-6 and TRBJ1-1; D gene ambiguous. Per germline, CDR1 MNHNY and CDR2 SVGAGI (reference sequence). Trimming stripped 7 bases from V and 6 bases from J, with 9 bases between. The CDR3 is 11 amino acids. The CDR3 DNA sequence: TGTGCCAGCAATTCGAAGGCTGAAGCTTTCTTT. Translation gives CASNSKAEAFF.

The V call is TRBV5-1, the J call TRBJ2-5; D uncertain. The CDR3 loop spans 13 amino acids. V dropped 4 bases and J dropped 1 base, with 8 bases sitting between them. Germline V lookup: CDR1 SGHRS, CDR2 YFSETQ. The CDR3 coding sequence is TGCGCCAGCAGCCCTTGGACCCAAGAGACCCAGTACTTC. Amino acids: CASSPWTQETQYF.

The chain links TRBV7-2 to TRBJ1-2; no definite D call. CDR3 size: 12 residues. The V gene's germline CDR1 is SGHTA and CDR2 FQGNSA. V shed 1 base and J shed 8 bases, with 8 bases lying between them. CDR3 nucleotides: TGTGCCAGCAGCTTAGAAGGGATCGGCTACACCTTC. Protein: CASSLEGIGYTF. The full variable domain, its missing parts supplied by reference TRBV7-2 and TRBJ1-2, is GAGVSQSPSNKVTEKGKDVELRCDPISGHTALYWYRQSLGQGLEFLIYFQGNSAPDKSGLPSDRFSAERTGGSVSTLTIQRTQQEDSAVYLCASSLEGIGYTFGSGTRLTVV.

The V and J genes are TRBV4-3 and TRBJ2-7, with 8 nucleotides matching TRBD2. Germline values: CDR1 LGHNA, CDR2 YSLEER. V shed 1 base and J 2 bases; nucleotides not matched to a gene: 4. This CDR3 comprises 15 residues. The CDR3 here is CASSQGTSSTYEQYF. The DNA for the CDR3 is TGCGCCAGCAGCCAAGGGACTAGCAGCACCTACGAGCAGTACTTC.

This clone appeared a single time. The rearrangement uses TRBV5-4 and TRBJ2-1, with D tentatively TRBD2 (6 bases). Germline V gene sequence: CDR1 SGHNT, CDR2 YYREEE (reference sequence). Between the trimmed V and J ends, which lost 0 bases and 4 bases, there was a span of 11 bases. This CDR3 contains 15 residues. The CDR3 is CASSLDGTGYNEQFF. In DNA, the CDR3 is TGTGCCAGCAGCTTGGACGGGACTGGGTACAATGAGCAGTTCTTC.

V and J are TRBV5-5 and TRBJ2-5, with 7 bases aligning to TRBD1. Germline V gene data show CDR1 as SGHKS and CDR2 as YYEKEE (reference sequence). The CDR3 consists of 15 residues. V shed 4 bases, J shed 3 bases, and the junction held 9 bases outside the gene matches. The CDR3 coding sequence is TGTGCCAGCAGCGGGTCCGGGACAGAGAAAGAGACCCAGTACTTC. This encodes CASSGSGTEKETQYF.

The chain employs TRBV15 and TRBJ2-2, with 12 bases aligning to TRBD2. V dropped 1 base and J dropped 0; count of bases not matched to a gene: 0. The germline CDR1 and CDR2 sequences are LNHNV and YYDKDF (reference sequence). The CDR3 is 17 amino acids. CDR3 residues: CATSRGLAGANTGELFF. CDR3 DNA: TGTGCCACCAGCAGAGGACTAGCGGGGGCGAACACCGGGGAGCTGTTTTTT. Combining the CDR3 with reference TRBV15 and TRBJ2-2 gives the whole variable domain DAMVIQNPRYQVTQFGKPVTLSCSQTLNHNVMYWYQQKSSQAPKLLFHYYDKDFNNEADTPDNFQSRRPNTSFCFLDIRSPGLGDTAMYLCATSRGLAGANTGELFFGEGSRLTVL.

The chain links TRBV29-1 to TRBJ1-1; D is unclear. This CDR3 comprises 12 residues. The germline V gene encodes CDR1 SQVTM and CDR2 ANQGSEA. V gave up 7 bases and J gave up 1 base, with 10 bases separating them. In DNA form, the CDR3 reads TGCAGCGCCTGGGCTTGGAACACTGAAGCTTTCTTT. Protein sequence: CSAWAWNTEAFF. Full variable domain (rest looked up from reference TRBV29-1 and TRBJ1-1): SAVISQKPSRDICQRGTSLTIQCQVDSQVTMMFWYRQQPGQSLTLIATANQGSEATYESGFVIDKFPISRPNLTFSTLTVSNMSPEDSSIYLCSAWAWNTEAFFGQGTRLTVV.